The text below deals with one TCR beta chain. This clone was detected only a few times. Its antigen is still unknown. Per-base quality was not reported, and no clone a single base away is much larger than it. This sample was included in a study of beta chain features in type 1 diabetes (dated by TCRdb to 2016 to 2019). Broadly, across the study: Patients and healthy donors did not differ in mean age, gender distribution, total cell number or subset yield. A total of about 99,000,000 sorted cells were examined across all samples, and RNA yield correlated strongly with the number of cells per subset. The study compared TCRB repertoires of sorted circulating CD4+ T cell subsets between recently diagnosed type 1 diabetes patients and matched healthy donors. Naive and central memory subsets were obtained from all 30 or so donors, but regulatory and stem cell-like memory subsets were isolated from only 8 patients and roughly eight healthy donors.

All of the isolated RNA was reverse transcribed with the High Capacity cDNA Reverse Transcription Kit, so expressed TCRB transcripts were sequenced. Naive, central memory and regulatory T cell samples underwent deep immunoSEQ sequencing, averaging around 3.9 million total reads per sample. Sorted cells were lysed in RLT buffer and RNA was extracted with DNase-treated RNeasy Micro or Mini kits, depending on cell number. To prevent cross-contamination, each cell subset was processed individually, whereas patient and healthy donor samples were processed jointly. The immunoSEQ multiplex PCR was used to amplify TCRB sequences from cDNA, generating 87-bp fragments that spanned the CDR3 region. The amplicons were sequenced using the Illumina HiSeq platform. The study's own analysis went as follows. PCR bias was computationally corrected using synthetic template baselines, reads within Hamming distance 2 were collapsed, and singletons that could not be merged were discarded. Reads were aligned against IMGT to assign V, D and J genes, CDR3 length and insertions or deletions at six rearrangement sites. Clonotype counts were normalized to sorted cell number within each subset before computing true diversity and Gini coefficients with the tcR R package. The overlap coefficient, calculated on TCRB nucleotide sequences, was used to measure repertoire sharing. Out-of-frame TCRB sequences from naive cells were analyzed as a proxy for the pre-selection repertoire. TCRdb carries this immuneACCESS record with in-frame sequences only. Its versions omit some clonotypes, under half of them owing to an unresolved V gene in the studies checked, with the rest unexplained. D and trimming were read from the DNA, whereas the V and J calls and clone size are those reported in that table. The sample contains some 640,000 clones, more than 13% of them found a single time. Approximately 0.042% of the sample is in the top ten clones.

Here is what the overall study found, with its caveats: Patients with type 1 diabetes made fewer insertions and deleted more nucleotides at VDJ recombination sites, implying thymic rearrangement abnormalities. In all four CD4+ subsets, TCRB CDR3 length was moderately but significantly shorter in type 1 diabetes patients. Naive, central memory and regulatory TCRB repertoires appeared more similar among patients than among healthy donors. PCR might favor shorter templates, but patient and control samples were amplified and corrected together, so any skew would affect both groups equally. Because the HLA sub-analyses included only small numbers of individuals, any influence of HLA type on TCRB rearrangement was left unresolved. Because cDNA was sequenced instead of genomic DNA, activated cells with high expression could be over-represented, although the groups did not differ in activation or CD3 levels.

From a lookup of the germline V gene, CDR1 and CDR2 are SGHDT and YYEEEE. V is trimmed back by 2 bases and J by 5 bases, and the junction contains 3 bases that no gene match accounts for. CDR3 length: 13 amino acids, cysteine to phenylalanine. The kept DNA is CDR3 alone, 39 bases in frame from the first base. Each donor gave one peripheral blood draw, roughly 0.12 L on average, collected into heparinised tubes. A BD FACSAria II was used to sort naive, central memory, regulatory and stem cell-like memory CD4+ T cells with a panel that included CD45RO, CCR7, CD25, CD127, CD95 and CD27. A purity above 95% was achieved for all sorted populations. Right away, PBMCs were isolated by Lymphoprep density gradient centrifugation and were stained directly, with no culture step. So that batch effects would be minimized, each experiment stained and sorted samples in pairs, pairing one healthy donor with one patient.

The receptor was derived from a man younger than 35 with type 1 diabetes. The sequence links TRBV5-6 to TRBJ1-2; 7 middle bases align to TRBD1. Sequenced: naive CD4+ T cells from blood. The cell subset or site label corresponds to: true naive CD4+ T cells. This receptor carries the CDR3 CASSFNRGYGYTF. The nucleotides read TGTGCCAGCAGCTTTAACAGGGGATATGGCTACACCTTC.